One sample yielded the 7 T cell receptor beta chains listed below, sequenced in a study of T cell repertoires in cytomegalovirus infection (dated by TCRdb to the late 2010s). Sequenced on an Illumina HiSeq 1500. In TCRdb, the public reads were trimmed at Q25 with fastp and aligned with MiXCR, with productive beta chains retained. Each CDR3 protein appears once, grouped with its most common genes and DNA. Here the sample has over 100,000 distinct CDR3 sequences; around 9.1% occur a single time. The ten largest clones take up 31% of the sample. These receptors' antigens are unknown. The sequenced sample consisted of PBMCs, sequenced either directly or after in vitro stimulation (not recorded which). The receptors were sampled from a human donor in good health (CMV status not recorded). Some clones in this sample may be carry-over from other donors' samples.

This clonotype occurred a few times. V usage is TRBV12-5 and J usage is TRBJ2-1, with 8 bases lining up with TRBD1. The junction had 9 bases not matched to a gene; V was cut back by 0 bases and J by 5 bases. The CDR3 runs to 17 residues. Germline-derived CDR1 and CDR2 are LGHNT and FRNRAP. The chain's CDR3 is CASGLVLGRGQDNEQFF. The CDR3 nucleotides are TGTGCTAGTGGTTTGGTATTGGGCAGGGGGCAGGACAATGAGCAGTTCTTC.

This clonotype was recorded at least ten times. This chain joins TRBV7-6 and TRBJ2-3, with no clear D. There are 14 residues in the CDR3. V lost 1 base and J 4 bases, leaving 9 bases between the germline ends. Germline V gene data show CDR1 as SGHVS and CDR2 as FNYEAQ. The CDR3 nucleotides are TGTGCCAGCAGCTTAGATCCATTCCCAGATACGCAGTATTTT. This gives the protein CASSLDPFPDTQYF. Full variable domain (outside the CDR3, taken from reference TRBV7-6 and TRBJ2-3): GAGVSQSPRYKVTKRGQDVALRCDPISGHVSLYWYRQALGQGPEFLTYFNYEAQQDKSGLPNDRFSAERPEGSISTLTIQRTEQRDSAMYRCASSLDPFPDTQYFGPGTRLTVL.

In its sample, this clonotype was seen many times. This rearrangement joins TRBV10-3 to TRBJ2-1; D remains unclear. Trimming stripped 0 bases from V and 15 bases from J, with 12 bases between. The CDR3 runs to 12 residues. Looked up from germline, CDR1 is ENHRY and CDR2 is SYGVKD. CDR3 DNA sequence: TGTGCCATCAGTGAGTCGCTTTTCCCATTGTTCTTC. Translation gives CAISESLFPLFF.

This clonotype was observed at least ten times. The gene calls are TRBV7-2 and TRBJ1-2; a possible D gene is TRBD1 (6 bases). CDR1 SGHTA and CDR2 FQGNSA come from the germline V gene. The CDR3 is 14 residues long. The ends were cut back, 1 base at V and 2 bases at J, with 8 bases in the middle. The CDR3 DNA reads as TGTGCCAGCAGCTTAGGAGGGGGGAACTATGGCTACACCTTC. Amino acid sequence: CASSLGGGNYGYTF.

This clonotype was counted only a few times. For the CDR3, the DNA is TGCGCCAGCAGTGAGTCAGGCGGGAGGTACCCCTACGAGCAGTACGTC. It is translated as CASSESGGRYPYEQYV. This chain links TRBV10-2 with TRBJ2-7; 8 bases agree with TRBD2. CDR3 size: 16 residues. V lost 0 bases to trimming and J lost 2 bases; unmatched junction nucleotides: 6. Looked up from germline, CDR1 is WSHSY and CDR2 is SAAADI.

This chain links TRBV7-2 with TRBJ2-2; D is tentatively TRBD1 or TRBD2 (5 bases each). Trimming stripped 5 bases from V and 3 bases from J, with 10 bases between. Germline V CDR1 and CDR2: SGHTA, FQGNSA. The CDR3 covers 14 residues. DNA for the CDR3: TGTGCCAGCAGCCAAGGGACGTACACCGGGGAGCTGTTTTTT. Translated, it gives CASSQGTYTGELFF.

Remarks on this clonotype: Sequence at one end of the junction differs from germline and may be a read error. The CDR3: CASSFAGVSYNEQSF. The CDR3 coding sequence is TGTGCCAGCAGTTTTGCGGGGGTCTCCTACAATGAGCAGTCCTTC. The chain has TRBV6-2 or TRBV6-3 and TRBJ2-1, with TRBD2 identical over 7 bases. The CDR3 sequence is 15 residues long. The germline gives CDR1 MNHEY, CDR2 SVGEGT.